This T cell receptor (beta chain) was found in a study of T cell responses to AZD1222 COVID-19 vaccine. CDR3 length equals 16 residues. V gave up 5 bases and J gave up 3 bases, with 17 bases separating them. The V gene's germline CDR1 is MDHEN and CDR2 SYDVKM. Study outcomes and limitations: Among vaccine-associated CD4 TCRs, coverage spanned spike, with dominance at 160-218 and 743-854. Among the donors, most were white British and more were female, and clonal diversity was possibly underestimated.

A note on this clone: Its antigen is as yet unknown.

The repertoire was sequenced with immunoSEQ multiplex PCR; TCRdb's copy has only in-frame clones and lacks some. The table lists approximately 82,000 clones, roughly 90% of them singletons. The TCR originated in an adult in good health. V is TRBV28 and J is TRBJ2-4; weak D call: TRBD2 (6 bases). The specimen comprised peripheral blood, sampled on day 0 of AZD1222 vaccination. CDR3 in DNA: TGTGCCAGCAGTACTCGTCGGGGGTTAGGCAAAAACATTCAGTACTTC. The encoded protein is CASSTRRGLGKNIQYF.